The 19 T cell receptor beta chains reported below all come from one sample, sequenced in a study of response to subunit inactivated influenza vaccine. A single record per CDR3 protein comes from TCRdb applying MiXCR to the RT-PCR reads. The table lists around 530,000 distinct CDR3 sequences, approximately 15% of them singletons, with less than 4% in the top ten. This material consisted of CD4+ T cells sorted from PBMCs, taken roughly 24 months after vaccination. These receptors all stem from a man between 50 and 75 years old who received an inactivated influenza vaccine.

J is TRBJ1-1 and V is TRBV4-3; possibly TRBD1 for D (6 bases). Trimming took off 3 bases at V and 1 base at J, with 15 bases between the two ends. Germline-derived CDR1 and CDR2 are LGHNA and YSLEER. This CDR3 contains 16 residues. CDR3 sequence: CASSQGTKQGNTEAFF. In nucleotides, the CDR3 is TGCGCCAGCAGCCAGGGGACGAAACAGGGGAACACTGAAGCTTTCTTT.

The chain uses TRBV7-9 and TRBJ1-1; D is unresolved. Germline CDR1 SEHNR, CDR2 FQNEAQ (reference sequence). V was trimmed by 5 bases and J by 3 bases, leaving 16 bases between them. This CDR3 is 15 amino acids long. As DNA, the CDR3 is TGTGCCAGCAGCCCTTGGGCCTTGGAGGACACTGAAGCTTTCTTT. Protein: CASSPWALEDTEAFF.

In this sample, this clonotype turned up many times. The J gene is TRBJ2-4, the V gene TRBV5-6; possible D gene TRBD2, 5 bases. Trimming took 1 base from V and 7 from J, leaving 15 bases between them. CDR3 length equals 15 residues. The germline CDR1 and CDR2 sequences are SGHDT and YYEEEE. As DNA, the CDR3 is TGTGCCAGCAGCTTGTGGGAGCGCCGAGGGAACATTCAGTACTTC. Amino acids: CASSLWERRGNIQYF.

This clonotype was counted between two and nine times. The V and J genes are TRBV5-1 and TRBJ1-4, with 8 bases matching TRBD1. CDR1 and CDR2 (germline): SGHRS, YFSETQ. Trimming cost V 2 bases and J 2 bases; bases outside gene matches: 8. CDR3 length: 17 residues. CDR3 nucleotides: TGCGCCAGCAGCTTCGGCACAGGACAGGGCACTAATGAAAAACTGTTTTTT. It yields the protein CASSFGTGQGTNEKLFF.

This chain joins TRBV5-1 and TRBJ1-1; the match to TRBD1 covers 7 bases. CDR3 size: 14 residues. Looked up from germline, CDR1 is SGHRS and CDR2 is YFSETQ. J lost 8 bases, V lost 4 bases, and 11 bases had no gene match. CDR3 bases: TGCGCCAGCAGCCCCAGGGGGGGTTCTACGGAAGCTTTCTTT. It is translated as CASSPRGGSTEAFF. Supplemented by reference TRBV5-1 and TRBJ1-1, the full variable domain reads KAGVTQTPRYLIKTRGQQVTLSCSPISGHRSVSWYQQTPGQGLQFLFEYFSETQRNKGNFPGRFSGRQFSNSRSEMNVSTLELGDSALYLCASSPRGGSTEAFFGQGTRLTVV.

This sequence joins TRBV14 and TRBJ1-1; maybe TRBD1 (5 bases). The CDR3 extends over 15 amino acids. CDR1 is SGHDN, CDR2 FVKESK, per germline. Trimming stripped 4 bases from V and 0 bases from J, with 12 bases between. The CDR3 here is CASSPPGRLNTEAFF. CDR3 bases: TGTGCCAGCAGCCCGCCGGGACGGCTGAACACTGAAGCTTTCTTT.

The rearrangement links TRBV5-1 to TRBJ1-1; D might be TRBD1 (5 bases). Deletions cut 0 bases from V and 0 bases from J, with 15 bases between. This CDR3 has 17 residues. The germline gives CDR1 SGHRS, CDR2 YFSETQ. CDR3 nucleotides: TGCGCCAGCAGCTTGGCCGGGCAGGGCCTCATGAACACTGAAGCTTTCTTT. It specifies CASSLAGQGLMNTEAFF.

V and J are TRBV11-3 and TRBJ2-5, with D possibly matching TRBD1 (5 bases). Germline-derived CDR1 and CDR2 are SGHNT and YENEEA. The length of the CDR3 is 13 residues. Trimming took 2 bases from V and 4 from J, leaving 8 bases between them. DNA for the CDR3: TGTGCCAGCAGCTTACAGGGTACAGAGACCCAGTACTTC. Protein: CASSLQGTETQYF.

The rearrangement joins TRBV9 to TRBJ1-2, with D uncertain. Looked up from germline, CDR1 is SGDLS and CDR2 is YYNGEE. The CDR3 consists of 15 residues. Trimming took off 0 bases at V and 3 bases at J, with 12 bases between the two ends. The CDR3: CASSVESSSDYGYTF. CDR3 in DNA: TGTGCCAGCAGCGTAGAGAGTTCCTCGGACTATGGCTACACCTTC.

The chain is built from TRBV5-1 and TRBJ1-6; possibly TRBD1 for D (5 bases). The V end lost 0 bases, the J end lost 11 bases, and 15 bases lay between the germline ends. The CDR3 is 15 residues long. Germline CDR1 is SGHRS and CDR2 is YFSETQ. The CDR3 here is CASSLAVQGQAPLHF. As DNA, the CDR3 is TGCGCCAGCAGCTTGGCGGTCCAGGGTCAAGCACCCCTCCACTTT.

This clonotype was counted between two and nine times. This chain joins TRBV14 and TRBJ2-2; unclear D gene. The CDR3 loop spans 16 amino acids. Germline V gene lookup returns CDR1 SGHDN and CDR2 FVKESK. The ends were cut back, 0 bases at V and 3 bases at J, with 11 bases in the middle. CDR3 protein: CASSQDPNPYTGELFF. The CDR3 DNA follows: TGTGCCAGCAGCCAAGACCCGAACCCTTACACCGGGGAGCTGTTTTTT.

This chain links TRBV7-2 with TRBJ2-2; D is possibly TRBD1 or TRBD2 (5 bases each). Germline V gene lookup returns CDR1 SGHTA and CDR2 FQGNSA. The length of the CDR3 is 15 residues. Trimming shortened V by 3 bases and J by 4 bases, and 12 bases separated the two germline ends. DNA for the CDR3: TGTGCCAGCAGCTTGATCCGGGGCGGCACCGGGGAGCTGTTTTTT. Amino acids: CASSLIRGGTGELFF.

The rearrangement joins TRBV7-2 to TRBJ1-6; a weak D match, TRBD1 (6 bases). The germline gives CDR1 SGHTA, CDR2 FQGNSA. Trimming stripped 5 bases from V and 5 bases from J, with 10 bases between. The length of the CDR3 is 14 residues. CDR3 residues: CASSADSNNSPLHF. The CDR3 DNA follows: TGTGCCAGCAGCGCGGACAGTAATAATTCACCCCTCCACTTT. The full variable domain, completed using reference TRBV7-2 and TRBJ1-6, is GAGVSQSPSNKVTEKGKDVELRCDPISGHTALYWYRQSLGQGLEFLIYFQGNSAPDKSGLPSDRFSAERTGGSVSTLTIQRTQQEDSAVYLCASSADSNNSPLHFGNGTRLTVT.

The chain is built from TRBV4-2 and TRBJ2-7; D remains ambiguous. Germline V lookup: CDR1 LGHNA, CDR2 YNFKEQ. The CDR3 has 15 amino acids. V lost 0 bases, J lost 1 base, and 10 bases lay in between. The CDR3 DNA reads TGTGCCAGCAGCCAAGATTATCAGAGGTCCTACGAGCAGTACTTC. Translated, it gives CASSQDYQRSYEQYF.

The chain employs TRBV29-1 and TRBJ2-3; 9 bases are shared with TRBD1. CDR1 and CDR2 (germline): SQVTM, ANQGSEA. J was trimmed by 1 base and V by 6 bases; bases with no gene match: 8. There are 15 residues in the CDR3. CDR3 region: CSVAGTGTGTDTQYF. CDR3 nucleotides: TGCAGCGTCGCCGGGACAGGGACGGGCACAGATACGCAGTATTTT.

V gene TRBV2 combines with J gene TRBJ2-3; 8 bases line up with TRBD1. The germline gives CDR1 SNHLY, CDR2 FYNNEI. This CDR3 region has 14 residues. With V trimmed by 11 bases and J by 1 base, 8 bases remained unmatched. The CDR3 nucleotides read TGTGCCGGTAAAGACAGGGGAGGCACAGATACGCAGTATTTT. Its protein product is CAGKDRGGTDTQYF.

This clonotype was picked up a small number of times. V is TRBV27 and J is TRBJ1-1; 7 nucleotides agree with TRBD1. CDR1 is MNHEY and CDR2 is SMNVEV in the germline V gene (reference sequence). The CDR3 consists of 14 residues. J gave up 9 bases and V 4 bases, and 11 bases lay outside the gene matches. In nucleotides, the CDR3 is TGTGCCAGCAGTTCAGAAGGGCTGGACAGGAAAGCTTTCTTT. Protein product: CASSSEGLDRKAFF.

J is TRBJ2-5 and V is TRBV7-9; tentatively, D is TRBD2 (6 bases). This CDR3 region has 15 residues. Trimming cost V 4 bases and J 1 base, with 13 bases left between them. Germline V gene data show CDR1 as SEHNR and CDR2 as FQNEAQ (reference sequence). CDR3 loop: CASSSQRLGQETQYF. Written as DNA, the CDR3 is TGTGCCAGCAGCTCCCAACGACTAGGCCAAGAGACCCAGTACTTC.

This clonotype was found many times. The chain links TRBV6-2 or TRBV6-3 to TRBJ1-6; unclear D gene. Looked up from germline, CDR1 is MNHEY and CDR2 is SVGEGT. With 6 bases removed from V and 0 bases from J, the gap between germline ends came to 9 bases. There are 15 residues in the CDR3. DNA of the CDR3: TGTGCCAGCAGCCCCGGCGGCTCCTATAATTCACCCCTCCACTTT. Its protein product is CASSPGGSYNSPLHF.